The present T cell receptor beta chain was sequenced within a study of blood T cells in healthy people across ages. About the research overall: Capture via template switching afforded approximately one barcoded beta molecule per two T cells. Points from the study as a whole: Per million T cells, TCR beta diversity dropped roughly linearly as age increased. Higher naive T cell percentage went strongly together with higher TCR beta diversity. There were more naive CD4+ cells and higher diversity in long-lived donors than in aged donors.

Regarding this clonotype: What it binds is not known.

The germline V gene encodes CDR1 KGHSH and CDR2 LQKENI. The CDR3 contains 19 residues. J was trimmed by 5 bases and V by 5 bases; bases with no gene match: 16. Then a second PCR, running roughly 7 to 12 cycles, was carried out with a sample-barcoded 5' primer and a J-beta primer mix. TCRdb processed the 5' RACE reads anew with MiXCR; each CDR3 protein has one entry. The sample consists of over 1,500,000 distinct CDR3 sequences, about 50% of them appearing once. The chain has TRBV18 and TRBJ1-4; TRBD1 matches at 11 bases. The receptor was derived from a woman aged 40 to 49 in good health. Sequencing was done on a sample of blood. CDR3 in DNA: TGTGCCAGCTCATCTGGACAGGGGGCGCGACGTTTGTTGAATGAAAAACTGTTTTTT. Translation gives CASSSGQGARRLLNEKLFF.